Listed below are T cell receptor beta chains from one sample, sequenced in a study of blood T cell repertoires in COVID-19. Sequenced by immunoSEQ multiplex PCR; TCRdb stores in-frame clones only, minus some. The sample carries roughly 300,000 clones, 90% recorded once. Sequenced material: PBMCs or T cells enriched from blood (not recorded which). The receptor set was obtained from a woman aged 25 to 45 who had recovered from COVID-19. Each CDR3 is given with its conserved first and last residue. A D gene is named only where the DNA matches it firmly.

d_call,v_call,cdr3_length,cdr3_aa
NA,TRBV19,13,CASSYQGRTEAFF
NA,TRBV13,16,CASSPHGQGIWGEQYF
TRBD1,TRBV7-9,16,CASSDRQGARGTEAFF
NA,TRBV7-9,14,CASSFSLALDEQFF
NA,TRBV7-2,15,CASSPHLGQSYEQYF
TRBD1,TRBV19,17,CASRYRSSGQGTYEQYF
TRBD1,TRBV11-2,15,CASSSGTGGTDTQYF
TRBD1,TRBV28,17,CASSPQGAGRTKNIQYF
NA,TRBV24-1,14,CATSGGRGSYEQYF
TRBD1,TRBV15,15,CATSRDTTGGWEQYF
NA,TRBV6-4,14,CASSDGQGNSPLHF
TRBD2,TRBV7-2,16,CASSPRLAEAYNEQFF
NA,TRBV12-3/TRBV12-4,13,CASNLGSNYGYTF
NA,TRBV9,15,CASSVGSSYNSPLHF
NA,TRBV11-2,16,CASSTRGGQSLNEQFF
TRBD1,TRBV24-1,15,CATSDAGTGNQPQHF
TRBD2,TRBV4-3,17,CASSQDGLAGGKNEQFF
NA,TRBV18,14,CASSPPGLSGEQYF
TRBD2,TRBV5-4,15,CASSLGLAGTYEQYF
NA,TRBV18,17,CASSPPQGGPAGDTQYF
NA,TRBV3-1/TRBV3-2,15,CASRTCLVNYNEQFF
TRBD1,TRBV28,12,CATRQGVYEQYF
NA,TRBV11-3,15,CASSLDLAGNNEQFF
NA,TRBV27,15,CASSMAGATNEKLFF
NA,TRBV27,15,CASSSPLATNEKLFF
NA,TRBV27,15,CASKRGFASSYEQYF
NA,TRBV10-1,14,CASSVGEAAGELFF
NA,TRBV5-1,17,CASSLAGIGGYPYEQYF
TRBD1,TRBV6-5,13,CASSTGQGVGYTF
NA,TRBV12-3/TRBV12-4,10,CASSPSEAFF
NA,TRBV2,14,CASSEVVSVTGYTF
NA,TRBV6-5,14,CASSYSSSEDEQFF
NA,TRBV10-3,13,CAISESRDTEAFF
TRBD2,TRBV2,16,CASRPEPRAGDNEQFF
TRBD1,TRBV25-1,14,CASSEPDRVHEQYF